The T cell receptor (beta chain) under discussion was sequenced for a study of blood T cell repertoires in COVID-19. Looking at the study overall: Collection of acute and convalescent COVID-19 samples took place in the United States, Italy and Spain.

The ends were cut back, 6 bases at V and 1 base at J, with 13 bases in the middle. CDR3 size: 15 residues. CDR1 and CDR2 from the germline V gene are MNHEY and SVGAGI. Enrollment of patients from Seattle took place during active infection, with longitudinal follow-up. Only in-frame clones appear in the TCRdb table, and some are missing; sequencing was by immunoSEQ multiplex PCR. This repertoire shows around 260,000 clones, approximately 85% found once; its top ten account for 0.87%. This clone was seen once. The clonotype originates from a human donor with COVID-19, enrolled during active disease. The donor label of this sample is uncertain. Sequencing was done on a sample of peripheral blood. This sequence joins TRBV6-5 and TRBJ2-1; maybe TRBD2 (5 bases). The CDR3 sequence is CASRTEGASYNEQFF. The CDR3 bases are TGTGCCAGCAGAACCGAGGGTGCTTCCTACAATGAGCAGTTCTTC.